These 25 T cell receptor beta chains came from one sample sequenced in a study of blood T cells in healthy people across ages. The use of a sample-barcoded 5' primer and a J-beta primer mix characterized a second PCR of about 7 to 12 cycles. Each CDR3 protein is one row after TCRdb ran MiXCR on the 5' RACE reads. In the table there are about 1.7 million distinct CDR3 sequences, 28% of which are singletons. Material: blood. These receptor sequences come from a woman aged 25 to 39 in good health.

The J gene is TRBJ2-3, the V gene TRBV4-3; 10 bases are a match to TRBD2. Germline V gives CDR1 LGHNA, CDR2 YSLEER. The CDR3 runs to 15 residues. V lost 2 bases and J lost 6; bases outside the gene matches: 5. The CDR3 is CASSQSGRARDTQYF. The CDR3 coding sequence is TGCGCCAGCAGCCAAAGCGGGAGGGCCAGGGATACGCAGTATTTT.

In its sample, this clonotype was seen a few times. V is TRBV28 and J is TRBJ2-7; 8 nucleotides agree with TRBD2. The germline CDR1 and CDR2 sequences are MDHEN and SYDVKM. The CDR3 consists of 14 residues. The trim removed 8 bases at V and 0 bases at J, leaving 6 bases unmatched. CDR3 amino acids: CASQIAGSSYEQYF. The CDR3 bases are TGTGCCAGCCAAATAGCGGGGAGCTCCTACGAGCAGTACTTC.

Regarding this clonotype: At one of its ends the junction is not consistent with the germline gene, which may arise from a read error. The chain joins TRBV2 to TRBJ2-1; a possible D gene is TRBD2 (7 bases). Germline V gene lookup returns CDR1 SNHLY and CDR2 FYNNEI. The CDR3 totals 14 residues. DNA of the CDR3: TGTTCCAGCAGTGAAGGGAGGGGGGGAAGTGAGCAGTTCTTC. Its protein product is CSSSEGRGGSEQFF.

The rearrangement joins TRBV4-1 to TRBJ1-1; 9 nucleotides align to TRBD1. The CDR3 runs 19 residues. CDR1 and CDR2 from the germline V gene are MGHRA and YSYEKL. With 1 base clipped from V and 5 bases from J, the junction kept 17 bases outside the gene matches. The CDR3 DNA sequence: TGCGCCAGCAGCCAAGGTTCGGATAGGACAGGGGTGAGTCGGACTGAAGCTTTCTTT. It is translated as CASSQGSDRTGVSRTEAFF.

This clonotype was counted only a few times. The rearrangement joins TRBV2 to TRBJ2-5; unclear D gene. Per the germline V gene, CDR1 is SNHLY and CDR2 is FYNNEI. V gave up 2 bases and J gave up 2 bases, with 9 bases separating them. This CDR3 has 14 residues. Written as DNA, the CDR3 is TGTGCCAGCAGTGAATGGAAGGGACAAGAGACCCAGTACTTC. This gives the protein CASSEWKGQETQYF. Combining the CDR3 with reference TRBV2 and TRBJ2-5 gives the whole variable domain EPEVTQTPSHQVTQMGQEVILRCVPISNHLYFYWYRQILGQKVEFLVSFYNNEISEKSEIFDDQFSVERPDGSNFTLKIRSTKLEDSAMYFCASSEWKGQETQYFGPGTRLLVL.

This chain uses TRBV18 with TRBJ1-4; D not certain. The CDR3 extends over 17 amino acids. Germline loops: CDR1 KGHSH, CDR2 LQKENI. Between the trimmed V and J ends, which lost 3 bases and 11 bases, there was a span of 25 bases. The CDR3: CASSPKAPKWDLGKLFF. CDR3 nucleotide sequence: TGTGCCAGCTCACCCAAGGCCCCTAAATGGGATCTTGGTAAACTGTTTTTT.

With regard to this clonotype: A junction boundary mismatches the germline segment, possibly from a read error. The chain links TRBV20-1 to TRBJ1-1; D remains ambiguous. CDR1 and CDR2 (germline): DFQATT, SNEGSKA (reference sequence). This CDR3 spans 14 amino acids. CDR3 sequence (DNA): TGCAGTGCTAGAGCCAAAGACTTGAACACCGAAGCTTTCTTT. Residues: CSARAKDLNTEAFF.

The chain uses TRBV12-3 or TRBV12-4 and TRBJ2-3; D unclear. Trimming removed 6 bases at V and 1 base at J, with 14 bases between. The CDR3 extends over 15 amino acids. The CDR3 nucleotides are TGTGCCAGCAGCCGACCGGACCTAGGCACAGATACGCAGTATTTT. Translation: CASSRPDLGTDTQYF.

CDR3 in amino acids: CASILTSGGDNEQFF. The CDR3, as DNA: TGTGCCAGCATTCTTACTAGCGGGGGGGACAATGAGCAGTTCTTC. This chain links TRBV2 with TRBJ2-1; 13 nucleotides align to TRBD2. The germline CDR1 and CDR2 sequences are SNHLY and FYNNEI. The junction had 5 bases not matched to a gene; V was cut back by 7 bases and J by 5 bases. There are 15 residues in the CDR3.

V is TRBV5-1 and J is TRBJ1-6, with a possible D match to TRBD1 (6 bases). V lost 5 bases, J lost 4 bases, and 16 bases lay in between. Germline CDR1 is SGHRS and CDR2 is YFSETQ. The CDR3 spans 16 residues. CDR3 coding DNA: TGCGCCAGCAGACCATACCTCGGACAGTATAATTCACCCCTCCACTTT. It codes for CASRPYLGQYNSPLHF.

At least ten counts were recorded for this clonotype. This chain joins TRBV10-2 and TRBJ2-3, with D tentatively TRBD1 (5 bases). This CDR3 has 15 residues. The V and J ends lost 0 bases and 6 bases respectively, with 13 bases between them. Germline CDR1 is WSHSY and CDR2 is SAAADI. The CDR3 DNA reads as TGCGCCAGCAGTGAGTCAGGGGTCCTTCGTGATACGCAGTATTTT. Translation: CASSESGVLRDTQYF.

This clonotype showed up just a few times. A much bigger clone sits one base away, suggesting this may be a read error. The chain employs TRBV20-1 and TRBJ2-3; the D gene could be TRBD1 or TRBD2 (5 bases each). Trimming stripped 3 bases from V and 4 bases from J, with 11 bases between. The length of the CDR3 is 13 residues. CDR1 is DFQATT, CDR2 SNEGSKA, per germline (reference sequence). The CDR3 DNA reads TGCAGTGCTAGTGGTGGGGACGCAGATACGCAGTATTTT. Translated, it gives CSASGGDADTQYF.

The chain combines TRBV4-3 with TRBJ2-1, with TRBD2 as a possible D gene (6 bases). Trimming took off 1 base at V and 0 bases at J, with 13 bases between the two ends. The CDR3 spans 17 residues. Germline CDR1 LGHNA, CDR2 YSLEER. The CDR3 spells CASSQALAESSYNEQFF. DNA of the CDR3: TGCGCCAGCAGCCAAGCCTTAGCGGAAAGCTCCTACAATGAGCAGTTCTTC.

This clonotype occurred a few times. CDR3 nucleotide sequence: TGTGCCAGCAGACGTGGGAGCACTGGCTACACCTTC. Encoded protein: CASRRGSTGYTF. The V gene is TRBV5-6, the J gene TRBJ1-2; D uncertain. V was cut by 5 bases and J by 7 bases, with 12 bases left in between. CDR1 and CDR2 (germline): SGHDT, YYEEEE. The length of the CDR3 is 12 residues.

The chain couples TRBV30 to TRBJ2-3; no clear D. Germline values: CDR1 GTSNPN, CDR2 SVGIG (reference sequence). The CDR3 contains 12 residues. Trimming took 1 base from V and 6 from J, leaving 8 bases between them. The DNA for the CDR3 is TGTGCCTGGAGTGGGTCCTGGGATACGCAGTATTTT. This encodes CAWSGSWDTQYF.

As regards this clonotype: The conserved closing phenylalanine or tryptophan is absent in this CDR3, likely reflecting a read error. V usage is TRBV20-1 and J usage is TRBJ2-1, with 10 bases matching TRBD2. The germline gives CDR1 DFQATT, CDR2 SNEGSKA (reference sequence). CDR3 length: 14 amino acids. V gave up 6 bases and J gave up 6 bases; unmatched junction bases: 8. The CDR3 DNA follows: TGCAGTGCGGGCACTAGCGGGAAAGGCAATGAGCAGTTCTGC. Translation: CSAGTSGKGNEQFC.

This clonotype was observed at least ten times. One end of the junction fails to match germline, which may point to a read error. V usage is TRBV5-1 and J usage is TRBJ2-7; the D is unclear. Germline V gives CDR1 SGHRS, CDR2 YFSETQ. The CDR3 consists of 12 residues. The CDR3 is CASSSPGYEQYF. As DNA, the CDR3 is TGTGCCAGCAGTTCCCCGGGCTACGAGCAGTACTTC. Drawing the rest from reference TRBV5-1 and TRBJ2-7, the complete variable domain is KAGVTQTPRYLIKTRGQQVTLSCSPISGHRSVSWYQQTPGQGLQFLFEYFSETQRNKGNFPGRFSGRQFSNSRSEMNVSTLELGDSALYLCASSSPGYEQYFGPGTRLTVT.

The chain uses TRBV6-4 and TRBJ1-2, with TRBD1 as a possible D gene (5 bases). Per germline, CDR1 MRHNA and CDR2 SNTAGT. The CDR3 sequence is 15 residues long. V shed 4 bases and J shed 0 bases, with 12 bases lying between them. The CDR3 coding sequence is TGTGCCAGCAGTGCGGGGCTCAGGGCTAACTATGGCTACACCTTC. It translates to CASSAGLRANYGYTF.

This clonotype was recorded at least ten times. The J gene is TRBJ1-4, the V gene TRBV20-1; D not certain. CDR3 length: 11 residues. Trimming removed 8 bases at V and 7 bases at J, with 11 bases between. In germline, CDR1 is DFQATT, CDR2 SNEGSKA (reference sequence). This chain's CDR3 is CSPRAIEKLFF. The CDR3 DNA is TGCAGTCCGAGGGCTATTGAAAAACTGTTTTTT.

On this clonotype itself: At one end, the junction sequence differs from germline, possibly due to a read error. This CDR3 is CAGSTQGRVAKNIQYF. The CDR3 DNA is TGTGCCGGCAGCACCCAGGGGAGGGTGGCCAAAAACATTCAGTACTTC. The chain employs TRBV7-2 and TRBJ2-4, with TRBD2 as a possible D gene (7 bases). The CDR3 has 16 amino acids. In germline, CDR1 is SGHTA, CDR2 FQGNSA. Drawing the rest from reference TRBV7-2 and TRBJ2-4, the complete variable domain is GAGVSQSPSNKVTEKGKDVELRCDPISGHTALYWYRQSLGQGLEFLIYFQGNSAPDKSGLPSDRFSAERTGGSVSTLTIQRTQQEDSAVYLCAGSTQGRVAKNIQYFGAGTRLSVL.

A word on this clonotype: An end of the junction differs from the germline gene, which may be a read error. The chain recombines TRBV12-3 or TRBV12-4 with TRBJ2-4; tentative D call: TRBD1 (6 bases). Judging by the DNA end, TRBJ2-7 fits better; the J call may be wrong. The CDR3 consists of 13 residues. The CDR3 protein is CAGSLSWTDEQYF. The CDR3 nucleotides read TGTGCCGGCAGTTTATCTTGGACAGACGAGCAGTACTTC.

This clonotype has a handful of counts. The chain combines TRBV7-9 with TRBJ1-5; D unresolved. CDR3 length: 14 residues. Trimming removed 5 bases from V and 2 bases from J, with 10 bases in between. Germline V gene sequence: CDR1 SEHNR, CDR2 FQNEAQ (reference sequence). The CDR3 DNA reads TGTGCCAGCAGCCGCGGTAATGGCAATCAGCCCCAGCATTTT. Amino acid sequence: CASSRGNGNQPQHF.

In this sample, this clonotype turned up many times. The rearrangement links TRBV28 to TRBJ2-7, with D perhaps matching TRBD2 (6 bases). This CDR3 is built from 15 residues. Trimming took 6 bases from V and 7 from J, leaving 22 bases between them. Germline V lookup: CDR1 MDHEN, CDR2 SYDVKM. The CDR3 loop reads CASRQGGVQPLEQYF. CDR3 bases: TGTGCCAGCAGACAAGGAGGGGTCCAGCCACTGGAGCAGTACTTC.

A few counts support this clonotype. The chain joins TRBV7-9 to TRBJ1-2, with 8 nucleotides matching TRBD1. V lost 6 bases, J lost 6 bases, and 6 bases stayed unmatched. The CDR3 has 13 residues. CDR1 is SEHNR and CDR2 is FQNEAQ in the germline V gene (reference sequence). The CDR3 nucleotides are TGTGCCAGCAGACAGGGGGACGAGAATGGCTACACCTTC. The encoded protein is CASRQGDENGYTF.

This clonotype appeared a few times. The chain links TRBV2 to TRBJ2-1; 7 bases are shared with TRBD1. Germline V gene lookup returns CDR1 SNHLY and CDR2 FYNNEI. The V and J ends lost 3 bases and 1 base, in that order; junction bases with no gene match: 3. The CDR3 has 15 residues. In DNA form, the CDR3 reads TGTGCCAGCAGTGACCCGACAGGGTCCTACAATGAGCAGTTCTTC. It encodes CASSDPTGSYNEQFF.